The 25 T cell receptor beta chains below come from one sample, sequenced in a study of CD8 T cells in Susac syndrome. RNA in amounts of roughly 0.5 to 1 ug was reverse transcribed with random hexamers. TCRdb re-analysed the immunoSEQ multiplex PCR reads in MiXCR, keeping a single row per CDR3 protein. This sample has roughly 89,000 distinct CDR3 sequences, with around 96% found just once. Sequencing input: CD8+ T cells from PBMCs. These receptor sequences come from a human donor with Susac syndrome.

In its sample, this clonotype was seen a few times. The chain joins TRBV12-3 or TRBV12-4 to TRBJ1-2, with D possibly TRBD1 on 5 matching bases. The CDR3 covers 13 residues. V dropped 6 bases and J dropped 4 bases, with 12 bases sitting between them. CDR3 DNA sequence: TGTGCCAGCAGCCCGACAGCCTTCTATGGCTACACCTTC. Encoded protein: CASSPTAFYGYTF.

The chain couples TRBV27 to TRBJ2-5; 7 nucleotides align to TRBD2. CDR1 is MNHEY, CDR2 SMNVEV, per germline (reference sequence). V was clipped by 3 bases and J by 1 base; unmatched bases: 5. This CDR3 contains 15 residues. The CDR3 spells CASSFQLAPQETQYF. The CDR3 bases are TGTGCCAGCAGTTTCCAACTAGCGCCCCAAGAGACCCAGTACTTC.

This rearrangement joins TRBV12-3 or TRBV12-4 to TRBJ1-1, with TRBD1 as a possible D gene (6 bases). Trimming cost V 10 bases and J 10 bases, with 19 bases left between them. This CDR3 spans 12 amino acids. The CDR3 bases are TGTGCCACCCACGGGGGGGCTGTCGGAGCTTTCTTT. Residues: CATHGGAVGAFF.

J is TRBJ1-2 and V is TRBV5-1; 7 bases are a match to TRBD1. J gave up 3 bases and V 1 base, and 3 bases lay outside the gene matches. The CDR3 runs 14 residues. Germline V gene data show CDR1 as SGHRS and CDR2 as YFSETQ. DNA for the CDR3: TGCGCCAGCAGCTTGTCAGGGGGTGACTATGGCTACACCTTC. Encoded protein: CASSLSGGDYGYTF.

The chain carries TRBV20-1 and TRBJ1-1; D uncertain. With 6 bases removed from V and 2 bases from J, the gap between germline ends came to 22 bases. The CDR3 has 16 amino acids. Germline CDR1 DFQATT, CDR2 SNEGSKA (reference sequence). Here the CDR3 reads CSATEGRPISNTEAFF. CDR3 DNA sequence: TGCAGTGCAACCGAGGGTCGCCCCATCTCAAACACTGAAGCTTTCTTT.

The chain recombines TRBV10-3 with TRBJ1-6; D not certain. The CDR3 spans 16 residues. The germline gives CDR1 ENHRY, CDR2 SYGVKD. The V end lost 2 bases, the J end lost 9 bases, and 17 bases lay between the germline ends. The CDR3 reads CAISEGIPLSGSPLHF. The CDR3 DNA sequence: TGTGCCATCAGTGAGGGGATCCCCCTATCCGGTTCACCCCTCCACTTT.

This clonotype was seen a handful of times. The CDR3 bases are TGTGCCAGCAGCCAAGAAGGGGGCAATCAGCCCCAGCATTTT. It encodes CASSQEGGNQPQHF. V and J are TRBV14 and TRBJ1-5, with D possibly being TRBD1 (5 bases). V lost 0 bases and J 2 bases, leaving 5 bases between the germline ends. The CDR3 loop spans 14 amino acids. CDR1 SGHDN and CDR2 FVKESK come from the germline V gene.

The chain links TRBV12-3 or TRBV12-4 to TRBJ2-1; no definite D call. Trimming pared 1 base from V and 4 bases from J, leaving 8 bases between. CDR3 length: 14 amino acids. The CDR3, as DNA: TGTGCCAGCAGTTTAGGAGACGGGTACAATGAGCAGTTCTTC. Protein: CASSLGDGYNEQFF.

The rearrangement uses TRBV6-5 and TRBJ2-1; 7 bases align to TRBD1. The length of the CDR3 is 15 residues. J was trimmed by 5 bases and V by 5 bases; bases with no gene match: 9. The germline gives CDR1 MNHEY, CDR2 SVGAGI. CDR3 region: CASSPRQGGHNEQFF. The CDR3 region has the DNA TGTGCCAGCAGTCCCCGACAGGGTGGACACAATGAGCAGTTCTTC.

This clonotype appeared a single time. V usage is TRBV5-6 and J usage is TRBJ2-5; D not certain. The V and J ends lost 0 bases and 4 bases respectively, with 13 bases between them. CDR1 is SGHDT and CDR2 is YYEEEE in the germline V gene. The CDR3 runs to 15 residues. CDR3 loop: CASSLERPSPETQYF. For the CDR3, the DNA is TGTGCCAGCAGCTTGGAGAGACCTTCCCCAGAGACCCAGTACTTC.

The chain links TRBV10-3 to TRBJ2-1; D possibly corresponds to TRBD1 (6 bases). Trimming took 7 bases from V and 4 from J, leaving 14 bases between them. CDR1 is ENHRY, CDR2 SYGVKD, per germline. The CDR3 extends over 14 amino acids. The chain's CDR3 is CAIKEPQGYNEQFF. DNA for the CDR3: TGTGCCATCAAAGAACCTCAGGGGTACAATGAGCAGTTCTTC.

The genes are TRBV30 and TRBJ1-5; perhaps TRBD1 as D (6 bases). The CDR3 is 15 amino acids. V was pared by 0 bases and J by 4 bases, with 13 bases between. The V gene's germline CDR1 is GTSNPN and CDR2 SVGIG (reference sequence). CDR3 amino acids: CAWSVGRGPNQPQHF. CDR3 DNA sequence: TGTGCCTGGAGTGTGGGCAGGGGCCCTAATCAGCCCCAGCATTTT.

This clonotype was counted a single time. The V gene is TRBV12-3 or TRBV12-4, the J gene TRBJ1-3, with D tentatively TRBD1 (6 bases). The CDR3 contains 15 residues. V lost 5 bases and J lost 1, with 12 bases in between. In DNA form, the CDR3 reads TGTGCCAGCAGTCCCCAAGGGGGGTCTGGAAACACCATATATTTT. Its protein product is CASSPQGGSGNTIYF.

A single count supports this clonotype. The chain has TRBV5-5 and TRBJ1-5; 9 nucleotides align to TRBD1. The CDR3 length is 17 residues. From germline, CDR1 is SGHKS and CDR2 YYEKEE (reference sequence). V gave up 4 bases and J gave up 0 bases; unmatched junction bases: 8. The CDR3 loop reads CASSGTGTGYSNQPQHF. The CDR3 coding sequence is TGTGCCAGCAGCGGTACCGGGACAGGGTATAGCAATCAGCCCCAGCATTTT. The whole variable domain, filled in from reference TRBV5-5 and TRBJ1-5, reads DAGVTQSPTHLIKTRGQQVTLRCSPISGHKSVSWYQQVLGQGPQFIFQYYEKEERGRGNFPDRFSARQFPNYSSELNVNALLLGDSALYLCASSGTGTGYSNQPQHFGDGTRLSIL.

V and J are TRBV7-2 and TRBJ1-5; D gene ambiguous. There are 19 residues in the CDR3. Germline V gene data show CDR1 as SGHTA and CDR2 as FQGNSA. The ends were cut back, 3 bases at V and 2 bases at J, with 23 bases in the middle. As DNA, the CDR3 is TGTGCCAGCAGCTTCAAAGGACGGCCTGGGGATATAGGCAATCAGCCCCAGCATTTT. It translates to CASSFKGRPGDIGNQPQHF.

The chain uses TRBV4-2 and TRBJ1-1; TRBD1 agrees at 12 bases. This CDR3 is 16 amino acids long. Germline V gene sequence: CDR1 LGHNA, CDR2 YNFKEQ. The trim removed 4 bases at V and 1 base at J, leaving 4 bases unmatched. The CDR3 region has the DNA TGTGCCAGCAGCCTCGGGACAGGGGGCCGGAACACTGAAGCTTTCTTT. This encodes CASSLGTGGRNTEAFF.

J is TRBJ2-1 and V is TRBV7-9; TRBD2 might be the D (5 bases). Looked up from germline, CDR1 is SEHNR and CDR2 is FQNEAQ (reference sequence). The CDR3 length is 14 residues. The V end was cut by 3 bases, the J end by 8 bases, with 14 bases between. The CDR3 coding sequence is TGTGCCAGCAGCTTTAGAGGGTTGGTGGATGAGCAGTTCTTC. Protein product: CASSFRGLVDEQFF. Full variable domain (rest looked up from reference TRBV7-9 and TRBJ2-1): DTGVSQNPRHKITKRGQNVTFRCDPISEHNRLYWYRQTLGQGPEFLTYFQNEAQLEKSRLLSDRFSAERPKGSFSTLEIQRTEQGDSAMYLCASSFRGLVDEQFFGPGTRLTVL.

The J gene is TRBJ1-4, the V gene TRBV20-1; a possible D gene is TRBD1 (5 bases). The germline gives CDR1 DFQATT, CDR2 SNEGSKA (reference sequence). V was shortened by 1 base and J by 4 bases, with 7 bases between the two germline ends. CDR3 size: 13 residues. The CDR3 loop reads CSARGGSNEKLFF. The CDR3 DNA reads TGCAGTGCTAGAGGGGGCAGTAATGAAAAACTGTTTTTT.

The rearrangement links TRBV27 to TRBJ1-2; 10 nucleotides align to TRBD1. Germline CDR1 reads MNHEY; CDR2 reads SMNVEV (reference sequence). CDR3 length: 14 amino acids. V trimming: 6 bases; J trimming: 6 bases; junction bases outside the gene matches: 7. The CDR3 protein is CASSQGQGIDGYTF. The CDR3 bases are TGTGCCAGCAGCCAGGGACAGGGGATCGATGGCTACACCTTC.

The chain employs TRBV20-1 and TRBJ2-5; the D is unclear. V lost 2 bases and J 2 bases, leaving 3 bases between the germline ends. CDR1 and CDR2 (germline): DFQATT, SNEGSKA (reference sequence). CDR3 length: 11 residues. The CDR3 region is CSARQQETQYF. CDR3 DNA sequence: TGCAGTGCTAGACAGCAAGAGACCCAGTACTTC.

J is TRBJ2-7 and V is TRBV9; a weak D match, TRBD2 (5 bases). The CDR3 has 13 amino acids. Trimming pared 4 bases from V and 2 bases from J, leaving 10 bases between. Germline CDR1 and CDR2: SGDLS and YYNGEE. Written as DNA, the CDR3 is TGTGCCAGCAGCCAGGAGGTCGCCTACGAGCAGTACTTC. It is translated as CASSQEVAYEQYF.

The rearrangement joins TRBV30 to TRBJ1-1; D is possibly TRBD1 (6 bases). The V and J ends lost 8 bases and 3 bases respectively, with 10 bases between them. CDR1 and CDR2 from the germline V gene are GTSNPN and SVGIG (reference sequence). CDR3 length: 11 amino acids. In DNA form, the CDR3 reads TGTGCCGTACAGGGATACACTGAAGCTTTCTTT. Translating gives CAVQGYTEAFF. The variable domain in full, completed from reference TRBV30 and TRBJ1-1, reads SQTIHQWPATLVQPVGSPLSLECTVEGTSNPNLYWYRQAAGRGLQLLFYSVGIGQISSEVPQNLSASRPQDRQFILSSKKLLLSDSGFYLCAVQGYTEAFFGQGTRLTVV.

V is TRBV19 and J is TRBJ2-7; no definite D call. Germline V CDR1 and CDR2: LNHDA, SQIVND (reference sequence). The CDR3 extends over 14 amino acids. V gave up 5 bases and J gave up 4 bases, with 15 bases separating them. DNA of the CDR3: TGTGCCAGTAGTCCAAGTGTTGAAGGATACGAGCAGTACTTC. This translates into CASSPSVEGYEQYF.

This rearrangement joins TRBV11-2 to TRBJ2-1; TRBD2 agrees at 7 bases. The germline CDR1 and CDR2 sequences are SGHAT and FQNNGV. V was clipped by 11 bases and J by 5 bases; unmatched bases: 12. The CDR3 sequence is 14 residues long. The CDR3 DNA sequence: TGTGCCTCCCTGGGGGGGGAAGGGAACAATGAGCAGTTCTTC. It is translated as CASLGGEGNNEQFF.

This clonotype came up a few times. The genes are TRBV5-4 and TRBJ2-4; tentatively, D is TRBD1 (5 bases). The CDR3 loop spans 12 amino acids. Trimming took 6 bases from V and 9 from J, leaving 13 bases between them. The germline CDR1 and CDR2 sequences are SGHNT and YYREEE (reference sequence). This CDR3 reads CASKGQGGIQYF. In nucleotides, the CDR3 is TGTGCCAGCAAGGGCCAGGGTGGCATTCAGTACTTC.